A single sample gave rise to the 15 T cell receptor beta chains below, sequenced in a study of blood T cell repertoires in COVID-19. Profiling relied on immunoSEQ multiplex PCR, and the TCRdb table lists in-frame clones only, not all of them. Counted here are roughly 190,000 clones, more than 85% occurring once; the ten biggest clones make up around 1.2%. The sample was peripheral blood. The receptors were sampled from a man aged 25 to 45 with acute or convalescent COVID-19.

This clone was recorded only once. The chain has TRBV5-1 and TRBJ2-7; no firm D call. Trimming removed 4 bases at V and 5 bases at J, with 16 bases between. The germline V gene encodes CDR1 SGHRS and CDR2 YFSETQ. The CDR3 runs to 14 residues. The DNA for the CDR3 is TGCGCCAGCAGCCTCTCAAAACTGGGCGACGAGCAGTACTTC. Its protein is CASSLSKLGDEQYF.

The chain couples TRBV11-3 to TRBJ2-2; 13 nucleotides line up with TRBD2. Germline CDR1 reads SGHNT; CDR2 reads YENEEA. V was clipped by 5 bases and J by 7 bases; unmatched bases: 10. The CDR3 length is 17 residues. The CDR3 is CASSAQLLAGGSGELFF. The CDR3 nucleotides are TGTGCCAGCAGCGCCCAGTTACTAGCGGGGGGGAGCGGGGAGCTGTTTTTT.

The chain employs TRBV5-1 and TRBJ1-3; 10 bases are a match to TRBD1. The V and J ends lost 1 base and 9 bases, in that order; junction bases with no gene match: 10. The length of the CDR3 is 16 residues. Looked up from germline, CDR1 is SGHRS and CDR2 is YFSETQ. The DNA for the CDR3 is TGCGCCAGCAGCTTGTACTTGTCGACAGGGGGCAGCACCATATATTTT. This encodes CASSLYLSTGGSTIYF. Together with reference TRBV5-1 and TRBJ1-3, the CDR3 gives the full variable domain: KAGVTQTPRYLIKTRGQQVTLSCSPISGHRSVSWYQQTPGQGLQFLFEYFSETQRNKGNFPGRFSGRQFSNSRSEMNVSTLELGDSALYLCASSLYLSTGGSTIYFGEGSWLTVV.

V and J are TRBV5-1 and TRBJ1-2; possibly TRBD1 for D (5 bases). Germline CDR1 and CDR2: SGHRS and YFSETQ. This CDR3 contains 16 residues. The V and J ends lost 0 bases and 3 bases respectively, with 15 bases between them. CDR3 sequence (DNA): TGCGCCAGCAGCTTGGACGGTCGCAGGGTGGACTATGGCTACACCTTC. It specifies CASSLDGRRVDYGYTF.

The chain carries TRBV30 and TRBJ2-1, with 14 bases lining up with TRBD2. The CDR3 covers 14 residues. Looked up from germline, CDR1 is GTSNPN and CDR2 is SVGIG (reference sequence). J lost 8 bases, V lost 5 bases, and 5 bases had no gene match. CDR3 DNA sequence: TGTGCCTGGGGACTAGCGGGAGGTGGGGATGAGCAGTTCTTC. Translating it yields CAWGLAGGGDEQFF.

The V gene is TRBV28, the J gene TRBJ1-5; D possibly corresponds to TRBD1 (6 bases). V was trimmed by 3 bases and J by 2 bases, leaving 8 bases between them. CDR3 length: 14 amino acids. The germline CDR1 and CDR2 sequences are MDHEN and SYDVKM. For the CDR3, the DNA is TGTGCCAGCAGTTTGGCAGGGGGCAATCAGCCCCAGCATTTT. This sequence encodes CASSLAGGNQPQHF.

The chain uses TRBV21-1 and TRBJ1-1. TRBV21-1 constitutes a pseudogene. The CDR3 covers 16 residues. This CDR3 is CASRPGEKNGTGEAFF. The CDR3 nucleotides are TGTGCCAGCAGGCCTGGAGAAAAGAACGGTACGGGAGAAGCTTTCTTT.

The rearrangement uses TRBV28 and TRBJ1-2; D might be TRBD1 (6 bases). CDR3 length: 13 residues. V was shortened by 1 base and J by 8 bases, with 11 bases between the two germline ends. The germline V gene has CDR1 MDHEN and CDR2 SYDVKM. The CDR3 DNA follows: TGTGCCAGCAGTTTATCAGGGGTCGACGGCTACACCTTC. The encoded protein is CASSLSGVDGYTF.

The rearrangement uses TRBV5-4 and TRBJ2-6; D is perhaps TRBD1 (6 bases). The germline gives CDR1 SGHNT, CDR2 YYREEE (reference sequence). Trimming removed 0 bases at V and 0 bases at J, with 13 bases between. CDR3 length: 18 residues. The CDR3 DNA reads TGTGCCAGCAGCTTGGGGGGGCTGTCAAGCTCTGGGGCCAACGTCCTGACTTTC. The encoded protein is CASSLGGLSSSGANVLTF.

The chain links TRBV29-1 to TRBJ2-7; D ambiguous. Looked up from germline, CDR1 is SQVTM and CDR2 is ANQGSEA. Trimming cost V 7 bases and J 1 base, with 8 bases left between them. The CDR3 sequence is 11 residues long. CDR3 DNA sequence: TGCAGCGCACGCGGTTCCTACGAGCAGTACTTC. It encodes CSARGSYEQYF.

V gene TRBV4-2 combines with J gene TRBJ1-2; D remains ambiguous. CDR1 and CDR2 from the germline V gene are LGHNA and YNFKEQ. V lost 3 bases to trimming and J lost 4 bases, with 9 bases between them. This CDR3 spans 13 amino acids. The CDR3 reads CASSHDKAYGYTF. CDR3 coding DNA: TGTGCCAGCAGCCATGACAAGGCCTATGGCTACACCTTC.

The chain carries TRBV6-5 and TRBJ2-1; D is possibly TRBD1 (7 bases). Germline V gene data show CDR1 as MNHEY and CDR2 as SVGAGI. The CDR3 has 15 residues. V lost 0 bases and J 7 bases, leaving 13 bases between the germline ends. The CDR3 is CASSYSGGAGNEQFF. The CDR3 nucleotides read TGTGCCAGCAGTTACTCAGGGGGCGCGGGGAATGAGCAGTTCTTC.

The chain recombines TRBV7-9 with TRBJ1-6, with D maybe TRBD1 (6 bases). Trimming removed 4 bases at V and 7 bases at J, with 11 bases between. Looked up from germline, CDR1 is SEHNR and CDR2 is FQNEAQ (reference sequence). This CDR3 contains 14 residues. CDR3 residues: CASSSDRINSPLHF. CDR3 in DNA: TGTGCCAGCAGCTCTGACAGGATAAATTCACCCCTCCACTTT. The full variable domain, its missing parts supplied by reference TRBV7-9 and TRBJ1-6, is DTGVSQNPRHKITKRGQNVTFRCDPISEHNRLYWYRQTLGQGPEFLTYFQNEAQLEKSRLLSDRFSAERPKGSFSTLEIQRTEQGDSAMYLCASSSDRINSPLHFGNGTRLTVT.

The chain recombines TRBV19 with TRBJ2-4; 11 bases agree with TRBD2. Trimming removed 5 bases from V and 0 bases from J; junction bases left unmatched: 3. The CDR3 is 16 residues long. Germline lookup yields CDR1 LNHDA and CDR2 SQIVND (reference sequence). The CDR3 sequence: CASSLLAGVAKNIQYF. The CDR3 DNA reads TGTGCCAGTAGTTTACTAGCGGGAGTAGCCAAAAACATTCAGTACTTC.

This clone was observed a single time. The chain couples TRBV7-8 to TRBJ2-3; D uncertain. This CDR3 contains 17 residues. In germline, CDR1 is SGHVS, CDR2 FQNEAQ. V lost 6 bases and J lost 0, with 19 bases in between. CDR3 DNA sequence: TGTGCCAGCAGACCCCGCCGGGTCGGAGCTAGCACAGATACGCAGTATTTT. Translating it yields CASRPRRVGASTDTQYF.